The sequence of this TCR beta chain was determined in a study of cytomegalovirus exposure and HLA in healthy donors listed by TCRdb under 2017. Describing the broader study: In an earlier analysis of some 550 of the donors, less than 350 Gb of sequence data and about 110 million unique TCR beta sequences from 150 million to 200 million T cells were reported. Besides the first cohort of roughly 640 subjects, a separate validation cohort made up of 95 to 150 different subjects was used. A later genetic analysis used genome-wide SNP genotypes for about 55% of the 666 donors, treating that subset as a discovery cohort. Among 350 to 400 genotyped donors of the cohort, an average of approximately 230,000 unique TCR beta nucleotide sequences were sequenced per donor, around 20% of them non-productive. Rather than drawing on any new phenotypic data, the later analysis identified candidate immune exposures from TCR beta sequences and the way those sequences occurred across donors. Several DR-DQ haplotypes were treated as single units for association and clustering because of strong linkage in the cohort. All discovery cohort repertoires had been generated using a single sequencing platform. In an earlier analysis of roughly 540 of the donors, high-throughput TCR beta sequencing was used to judge whether each TCR beta V gene segment behaved as functional or pseudogenic. The number of typed donors differed by locus: roughly 629-640 for A, B, C, DRB1 and DQB1; 500 to 550 for DQA1; roughly 600 for DPA1; and about 450 for DPB1. The study used immunosequencing to profile the T cell repertoires of more than 650 subjects and linked those repertoires to cytomegalovirus serostatus. To study patterns of TCR occurrence, a later analysis re-analyzed previously published TCR beta repertoires from more than 550 donors and added high-resolution HLA genotyping. The study aimed to test whether signatures of past pathogen exposure could be identified by cataloging public T cell receptors. Alongside the repertoire data, information on donor age, sex, ethnicity and CMV serostatus was compiled. Among the roughly 390 genotyped donors, around 81% belonged to the genetic ancestry cluster associated with self-reported Caucasian donors. An early release that covered roughly 600 HLA-typed donors contained 300 to 350 gigabases of sequencing data and around 80 million unique TCR sequences. Class I and class II HLA loci were covered by the typing at four-digit resolution. The study combined high-throughput TCR immunosequencing, statistical association of individual TCRs with disease status, and machine learning to predict cytomegalovirus infection status. Study-level results and caveats: A later analysis found that TCR association rates varied across HLA loci, with DRB1 alleles showing the most associated TCRs and HLA-C alleles the fewest. In a later analysis, most CMV-associated TCR beta chains were found to appear HLA-restricted, with HLA associations seemingly driven largely by CMV exposure. Because HLA typing was missing for some donors at each locus, association tests included only the typed subset. Across donors, most TCR sequences were observed very rarely, whereas some public TCRs were present in many individuals. Compared with equally common non-associated chains, HLA-associated TCR beta chains in a later analysis were more clonally expanded and had lower generation probabilities. According to the authors, the approach could potentially be generalized to other disease states and immunological phenotypes. A cluster of highly shared sequence variants was judged likely to be a technical artifact of the sequencing pipeline. The 87-base-pair reads could not distinguish some IMGT-functional V segments, including TRBV6-2 and TRBV6-3, so those segments were excluded. Linkage disequilibrium might explain the correlated functional status among segregating V segments, but an unknown experimental factor could not be excluded. The only immune exposure information available for the cohort was CMV serostatus. The earlier analysis of 587 of the donors excluded approximately 17 rarely observed V segments, including chromosome 9 orphons, because counts were too low. A total of 150 or so TCR beta chains were listed by the study as associated with cytomegalovirus. This cohort had only TCR beta chains sequenced, and the lack of alpha or paired-chain data limited which features could be detected. Several of the top co-occurrence clusters appeared to be linked to parvovirus B19, influenza, CMV and Epstein-Barr virus, according to a later analysis. In vitro tests confirmed that a few of the cytomegalovirus-associated TCR beta chains recognize cytomegalovirus antigens. Cytomegalovirus status was reported to be diagnosed by the classifier with high specificity and sensitivity in both the original and validation cohorts. A further reported finding was that TCR beta sequences accurately predicted the HLA-A and HLA-B alleles for most subjects in the first cohort. Presence/absence analyses assumed roughly uniform sequencing depth across donors, an assumption that may not hold. V-gene and J-gene trimming of TCR beta chains was associated with a missense DCLRE1C variant in a later genetic analysis, and the association was replicated in an independent cohort. Strong co-occurrence of HLA alleles, especially DR and DQ, made assigning TCR associations to individual alleles difficult. Broadly in line with IMGT annotations, most TCR beta V segments showed up in productive rearrangements about 87% or about 30% of the time in an earlier analysis of 587 of the donors. Specific HLA alleles were associated with over 15,000 TCR beta sequences at a false discovery rate of 0.05 in a later analysis. According to a later genetic analysis, donors in an Asian-associated ancestry cluster had fewer N-insertions in productive TCRs than the approximately 630-donor mean.

This clone turned up a few times. The target of this receptor is not known. Nothing much larger sits one base from this clone, and base qualities are not available. Receptor amplification or capture employed the immunoSEQ multiplex PCR assay. A mixture of 60 forward primers for TCR Vbeta segments and 13 reverse primers for TCR Jbeta segments was used in the multiplex PCR. The CDR3 region of rearranged TCR beta genes was amplified from genomic DNA by a multiplex PCR assay. The amplified TCR beta libraries were sequenced on the Illumina HiSeq System as 87-base-pair reads. Turning to the authors' computational methods: A later analysis tallied tens of millions of unique TCR beta chains across the 660 or so repertoires, and approximately 12 million of those chains were shared by two or more donors. To remove PCR and sequencing errors, raw reads were error-corrected and collapsed into unique sequences using a nearest-neighbor algorithm that merged closely related sequences. To assign V, D and J gene segments, CDR3 sequences were aligned to IMGT reference sequences. For a sequence to be retained, at least a six-nucleotide match to both a V gene segment and a J gene segment was required. A rearrangement counted as productive if the CDR3 had no stop codons and remained in frame with V and J, and every other rearrangement counted as non-productive. Following IMGT convention, CDR3 was defined as the stretch from the second conserved V-encoded cysteine up to the conserved J-encoded phenylalanine. The earlier analysis of 500 to 750 of the donors excluded any sequence lacking an unambiguous match to a single V gene segment. An earlier analysis of some 500 of the donors classified V segments as functional when productive rearrangements were above 56.7% and as segregating when the standard deviation between donors was above 5%. A statistical classification framework was developed to diagnose cytomegalovirus status using the catalog of TCR beta chain sequences. V and J gene assignment, in a later analysis, came from comparing TCR nucleotide sequences with IMGT/GENE-DB human TR gene sequences. Using the TCRdist pipeline, a later analysis assigned CDR3 sequences along with most-parsimonious VDJ recombination scenarios. In a later analysis, each TCR beta chain was defined by its CDR3 amino acid sequence together with its V-gene family, and reads lacking a unique V-gene family were excluded. A later analysis removed 450 to 600 highly shared, low-generation-probability nucleotide sequences to deal with suspected cross-contamination and a sequencing artifact. For each public chain, a later analysis derived a clonal expansion index from normalized ranks of inferred template counts within each repertoire. In a later analysis, generation probabilities were computed using a VDJ recombination model fitted to out-of-frame rearrangements, and the results were checked against IGoR. A later analysis scored TCR-TCR, TCR-HLA and TCR-CMV co-occurrence with hypergeometric tests, applying a repertoire-size bias correction to TCR pairs. To estimate false discovery rates, a later analysis permuted the HLA or CMV assignments 20 times. In a later analysis, co-occurring TCRs were grouped using DBSCAN, with TCRdist sequence similarity added in when clustering inside HLA-allele-positive subsets. Repertoires with fewer than 30,000 or more than 120,000 public chains, plus five repertoires with anomalous nucleotide sharing, were excluded from co-occurrence clustering. This immuneACCESS table, as held by TCRdb, lists in-frame sequences with V and J called but not all clones. Of the missing ones, under half trace to an unresolved V gene in checked studies; the others have no known cause. The V and J calls and clone size were taken over from that table, and D and trimming were inferred from the DNA. Counted in this sample were roughly 140,000 clones; approximately 73% of them appeared once. The top ten clones comprise 13% to 15% of the sample.

Trimming costs V 6 bases and J 7 bases, and their ends lie 12 bases apart. From the cysteine up to the phenylalanine, the CDR3 has a length of 12 residues. The CDR3 DNA has 36 bases and is translated from base 1. The germline V gene (reference sequence) yields LNHDA for CDR1 and SQIVND for CDR2. The cohort consisted of more than 650 healthy bone marrow donors. At the time of sampling, every cohort member was nominally healthy, though immune exposures that went unrecorded were likely present. CMV serostatus was recorded as positive for about 310 and negative for about 50% of the 666 cohort members, whereas no CMV serostatus was recorded for the donor in question. Each donor provided a peripheral blood sample, and peripheral blood mononuclear cells were used for TCR beta sequencing. The Qiagen DNeasy Blood Extraction Kit was used to extract genomic DNA from the blood cell samples.

The receptor chain draws on TRBV19 and TRBJ1-1; D gene: possibly TRBD1, on 5 matching bases. The sample taken for sequencing was PBMCs. This TCR came from a human donor in good health. The bases are TGTGCCAGTAGGGACACTACTATTGAAGCTTTCTTT. The resulting protein is CASRDTTIEAFF.